What follows are 28 T cell receptor beta chains derived from one specimen sequenced in a study of T cells in Graves' hyperthyroidism and ophthalmopathy. What was amplified from RNA transcripts were TCR beta CDR3 regions. Researchers ran a first-round RT-PCR on the TCR CDR3 using the HTBI primer set. MiXCR, run by TCRdb on the multiplex PCR reads, gives a single entry per CDR3 protein. The table has 350,000 to 400,000 distinct CDR3 sequences, about 15% seen once. The specimen was blood. These receptors were collected from a woman aged 55-75 years with Graves' hyperthyroidism.

This clonotype was seen ten or more times. This chain joins TRBV20-1 and TRBJ1-2; D call uncertain. The CDR3 extends over 14 amino acids. The germline V and J ends were trimmed by 5 bases and 2 bases, with 15 bases remaining between them. Germline V lookup: CDR1 DFQATT, CDR2 SNEGSKA (reference sequence). The CDR3: CSALGSPENYGYTF. The CDR3 nucleotides read TGCAGTGCTCTTGGGTCACCAGAGAACTATGGCTACACCTTC.

This clonotype was seen repeatedly, ten times or more. The rearrangement uses TRBV11-3 and TRBJ2-3; D might be TRBD1 (5 bases). The germline CDR1 and CDR2 sequences are SGHNT and YENEEA. The CDR3 contains 16 residues. V lost 5 bases to trimming and J lost 4 bases, with 19 bases between them. The DNA for the CDR3 is TGTGCCAGCAGCGTCCGTGGGGCGGTGGCTTCAGATACGCAGTATTTT. This translates into CASSVRGAVASDTQYF.

This rearrangement joins TRBV27 to TRBJ1-2; the D is unclear. V was pared by 6 bases and J by 5 bases, with 4 bases between. CDR3 length equals 10 residues. Germline values: CDR1 MNHEY, CDR2 SMNVEV (reference sequence). The CDR3 DNA reads TGTGCCAGCAGGGATTATGGCTACACCTTC. It yields the protein CASRDYGYTF.

The table lists this clonotype with many counts. The gene calls are TRBV4-1 and TRBJ1-6, with 7 bases matching TRBD1. The CDR3 is 17 residues long. J gave up 6 bases and V 0 bases, and 8 bases lay outside the gene matches. CDR1 MGHRA and CDR2 YSYEKL come from the germline V gene. The CDR3 region is CASSQERRGRVNSPLHF. The CDR3 coding sequence is TGCGCCAGCAGCCAAGAACGGAGGGGGCGTGTTAATTCACCCCTCCACTTT.

This clonotype has at least ten counts. The J gene is TRBJ2-1, the V gene TRBV7-2; D gene ambiguous. The V gene's germline CDR1 is SGHTA and CDR2 FQGNSA. The CDR3 is 14 amino acids. V shed 1 base and J shed 8 bases, with 12 bases lying between them. The CDR3 protein is CASSLGFVVDEQFF. CDR3 sequence (DNA): TGTGCCAGCAGCTTAGGTTTCGTGGTCGATGAGCAGTTCTTC.

This clonotype appeared once. V usage is TRBV11-2 and J usage is TRBJ2-7; D possibly corresponds to TRBD1 (5 bases). The CDR3 runs 14 residues. Germline V gene sequence: CDR1 SGHAT, CDR2 FQNNGV. V was clipped by 9 bases and J by 3 bases, with 18 bases between them. The CDR3 bases are TGTGCCAGTAACAGGCCCCCAATGGGCTACGAGCAGTACTTC. Encoded protein: CASNRPPMGYEQYF.

This clonotype was recorded many times. The chain uses TRBV3-1 and TRBJ2-4; 14 bases are shared with TRBD2. CDR3 length equals 18 residues. J gave up 0 bases and V 5 bases, and 6 bases lay outside the gene matches. The germline V gene has CDR1 LGHDT and CDR2 YNNKEL (reference sequence). CDR3 nucleotides: TGTGCCAGCAGCTTATGGACTAGCGGGGGGTTAGCCAAAAACATTCAGTACTTC. Protein product: CASSLWTSGGLAKNIQYF.

The chain links TRBV11-3 to TRBJ2-1, with D maybe TRBD2 (6 bases). Germline CDR1 SGHNT, CDR2 YENEEA. This CDR3 region has 16 residues. Trimming shortened V by 0 bases and J by 1 base, and 10 bases separated the two germline ends. The CDR3 here is CASSLDQGGSYNEQFF. CDR3 sequence (DNA): TGTGCCAGCAGCTTAGATCAAGGAGGGTCCTACAATGAGCAGTTCTTC.

This clonotype has just a few counts. This chain uses TRBV7-9 with TRBJ2-1; D is perhaps TRBD2 (7 bases). V was trimmed by 7 bases and J by 8 bases, leaving 21 bases between them. This CDR3 region has 15 residues. The germline V gene has CDR1 SEHNR and CDR2 FQNEAQ (reference sequence). CDR3 protein: CASTSRGGGSYEQFF. DNA of the CDR3: TGTGCCAGCACCTCCCGTGGGGGCGGGAGTTATGAGCAGTTCTTC. The variable domain in full, completed from reference TRBV7-9 and TRBJ2-1, reads DTGVSQNPRHKITKRGQNVTFRCDPISEHNRLYWYRQTLGQGPEFLTYFQNEAQLEKSRLLSDRFSAERPKGSFSTLEIQRTEQGDSAMYLCASTSRGGGSYEQFFGPGTRLTVL.

V gene TRBV3-1 combines with J gene TRBJ2-2, with 11 bases identical to TRBD1. Germline V lookup: CDR1 LGHDT, CDR2 YNNKEL (reference sequence). The CDR3 covers 18 residues. The J segment lost 5 bases and the V segment lost 1 base, leaving 9 bases of the junction unmatched. The chain's CDR3 is CASSQARGQGASTGELFF. CDR3 nucleotide sequence: TGTGCCAGCAGCCAAGCCCGAGGACAGGGGGCCTCAACCGGGGAGCTGTTTTTT.

The chain combines TRBV12-3 or TRBV12-4 with TRBJ2-1; the D gene could be TRBD1 or TRBD2 (7 bases each). Trimming cost V 3 bases and J 2 bases, with 14 bases left between them. The CDR3 spans 16 residues. The DNA for the CDR3 is TGTGCCAGCAGTTTGGAATCAGGGGGGGCCTACAATGAGCAGTTCTTC. This encodes CASSLESGGAYNEQFF.

This chain uses TRBV6-7 with TRBJ2-5; TRBD1 is a possible D gene (5 bases). TRBV6-7 is recorded as an ORF, its role being uncertain. The CDR3 is 13 amino acids. Trimming removed 8 bases from V and 5 bases from J, with 15 bases in between. The DNA for the CDR3 is TGTGCCAGCTTAAGGGGTCGTCCCGAGACCCAGTACTTC. It codes for CASLRGRPETQYF.

There are many counts of this clonotype. V is TRBV2 and J is TRBJ2-3; no firm D call. Deletions cut 8 bases from V and 0 bases from J, with 15 bases between. This CDR3 comprises 15 residues. Germline V CDR1 and CDR2: SNHLY, FYNNEI. Here the CDR3 DNA reads TGTGCCAGCGCCAGAGATGGCCTGAGCACAGATACGCAGTATTTT. Amino acids: CASARDGLSTDTQYF.

V usage is TRBV20-1 and J usage is TRBJ1-2; the match to TRBD1 covers 9 bases. CDR3 size: 14 residues. Trimming removed 6 bases from V and 2 bases from J; junction bases left unmatched: 7. The germline V gene encodes CDR1 DFQATT and CDR2 SNEGSKA (reference sequence). CDR3 coding DNA: TGCAGTGCCCGGGGGACAGGGATAAACTATGGCTACACCTTC. It is translated as CSARGTGINYGYTF.

This clonotype was observed many times. This chain joins TRBV2 and TRBJ1-1; 7 bases are shared with TRBD1. This CDR3 is built from 15 residues. Germline CDR1 is SNHLY and CDR2 is FYNNEI. V gave up 5 bases and J gave up 1 base; unmatched junction bases: 7. The chain's CDR3 is CASSLTGTTNTEAFF. For the CDR3, the DNA is TGTGCCAGCAGTTTGACAGGGACCACGAACACTGAAGCTTTCTTT.

The CDR3, as DNA: TGCGCCAGCAAGGACGGGAACACTGAAGCTTTCTTT. Its protein is CASKDGNTEAFF. This rearrangement joins TRBV10-2 to TRBJ1-1, with D uncertain. V was cut by 7 bases and J by 1 base, with 7 bases left in between. The germline V gene encodes CDR1 WSHSY and CDR2 SAAADI. CDR3 length: 12 residues.

This sequence joins TRBV6-5 and TRBJ2-1; 9 bases map to TRBD2. The trim removed 2 bases at V and 13 bases at J, leaving 6 bases unmatched. CDR1 MNHEY and CDR2 SVGAGI come from the germline V gene. The CDR3 is 13 residues long. The CDR3 sequence is CASSYGGRALQFF. The CDR3 region has the DNA TGTGCCAGCAGTTACGGCGGGAGGGCTCTACAGTTCTTC.

This clonotype was seen a few times. This chain uses TRBV9 with TRBJ1-1, with TRBD1 matching over 7 bases. Germline-derived CDR1 and CDR2 are SGDLS and YYNGEE. The trim removed 2 bases at V and 0 bases at J, leaving 4 bases unmatched. The CDR3 totals 15 residues. The CDR3 nucleotides read TGTGCCAGCAGCGTTACAGGGGACCTGAACACTGAAGCTTTCTTT. Its translation: CASSVTGDLNTEAFF.

This clonotype was seen repeatedly, ten times or more. The gene calls are TRBV5-1 and TRBJ2-7; D perhaps matches TRBD2 (5 bases). The CDR3 covers 16 residues. Trimming pared 3 bases from V and 2 bases from J, leaving 18 bases between. CDR1 is SGHRS, CDR2 YFSETQ, per germline. This chain's CDR3 is CASSYGWRVPTYEQYF. The CDR3 DNA reads TGCGCCAGCAGCTACGGGTGGCGGGTCCCAACCTACGAGCAGTACTTC.

This clonotype was seen a few times. V gene TRBV2 combines with J gene TRBJ2-5; D is perhaps TRBD1 (5 bases). Germline-derived CDR1 and CDR2 are SNHLY and FYNNEI. V dropped 4 bases and J dropped 3 bases, with 15 bases sitting between them. This CDR3 spans 15 amino acids. CDR3 residues: CASSGPGWSKETQYF. CDR3 DNA: TGTGCCAGCAGTGGTCCAGGGTGGTCCAAAGAGACCCAGTACTTC.

The table lists this clonotype with many counts. V is TRBV7-2 and J is TRBJ2-5; possibly TRBD2 for D (5 bases). Germline V CDR1 and CDR2: SGHTA, FQGNSA. V lost 2 bases and J 0 bases, leaving 10 bases between the germline ends. This CDR3 has 15 amino acids. The CDR3 sequence is CASSLHERYQETQYF. As DNA, the CDR3 is TGTGCCAGCAGCTTACACGAGCGGTACCAAGAGACCCAGTACTTC.

This clonotype was counted ten times or more. One end of the junction varies from germline; a read error may be responsible. The chain carries TRBV3-1 and TRBJ2-7; D is ambiguous. Germline-derived CDR1 and CDR2 are LGHDT and YNNKEL (reference sequence). The CDR3 is made up of 13 amino acids. CDR3 DNA: TGTGCCAGCAGCCAAGGAGCCTCCCACGAGCAGTACTTC. This sequence encodes CASSQGASHEQYF.

The CDR3 nucleotides are TGCGCCAGCAGCAATGACAGGGGCGCAGGCACTGAAGCTTTCTTT. Encoded protein: CASSNDRGAGTEAFF. The gene calls are TRBV5-1 and TRBJ1-1, with 8 bases identical to TRBD1. J lost 4 bases, V lost 4 bases, and 9 bases had no gene match. The CDR3 length is 15 residues. Germline assignment: CDR1 SGHRS and CDR2 YFSETQ.

Regarding this clonotype: This sequence may be a read error, since a much larger clone differs from it by one base. For the CDR3, the DNA is TGCAGTGCTCAACCTAGCGGGAACCCCTACGAGCAGTTCTTC. Translation: CSAQPSGNPYEQFF. The rearrangement uses TRBV20-1 and TRBJ2-1; 9 positions agree with TRBD2. V gave up 5 bases and J gave up 10 bases; unmatched junction bases: 12. Germline CDR1 and CDR2: DFQATT and SNEGSKA (reference sequence). This CDR3 is built from 14 residues.

This clonotype was recorded a few times. The chain carries TRBV24-1 and TRBJ2-3; TRBD1 agrees at 8 bases. In germline, CDR1 is KGHDR, CDR2 SFDVKD. This CDR3 contains 14 residues. J lost 4 bases, V lost 4 bases, and 3 bases had no gene match. The CDR3 region is CATSDLTGADTQYF. The CDR3, as DNA: TGTGCCACCAGTGACTTGACAGGGGCAGATACGCAGTATTTT.

Ten or more counts support this clonotype. The chain recombines TRBV12-3 or TRBV12-4 with TRBJ2-2; D gene unclear. There are 13 residues in the CDR3. Trimming left V 5 bases short and J 5 bases short, with 9 bases between. CDR3: CASSPQLTGELFF. The CDR3 DNA is TGTGCCAGCAGTCCCCAGCTAACCGGGGAGCTGTTTTTT.

The V call is TRBV7-6, the J call TRBJ2-1; 13 bases agree with TRBD2. Looked up from germline, CDR1 is SGHVS and CDR2 is FNYEAQ. With 5 bases clipped from V and 9 bases from J, the junction kept 13 bases outside the gene matches. CDR3 length equals 17 residues. The CDR3 region has the DNA TGTGCCAGCAGCCCAGGGACTAGCGGGACGGGGCTTACTGAGCAGTTCTTC. Its translation is CASSPGTSGTGLTEQFF.

In this sample, this clonotype turned up many times. The chain carries TRBV2 and TRBJ1-1, with D perhaps TRBD1 (5 bases). Germline V lookup: CDR1 SNHLY, CDR2 FYNNEI. The CDR3 length is 13 residues. V was trimmed by 4 bases and J by 13 bases, leaving 19 bases between them. In nucleotides, the CDR3 is TGTGCCAGCAGTGGGGGGACCACAGCCGAGGGTTTCTTT. This sequence encodes CASSGGTTAEGFF.